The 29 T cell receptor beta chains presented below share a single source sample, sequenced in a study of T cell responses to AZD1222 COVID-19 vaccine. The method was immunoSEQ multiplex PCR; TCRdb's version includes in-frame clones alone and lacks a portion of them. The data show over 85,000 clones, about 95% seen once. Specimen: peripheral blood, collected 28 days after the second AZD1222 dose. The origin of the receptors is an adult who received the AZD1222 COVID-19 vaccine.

Here the CDR3 reads CASSTMGGGTDTQYF. Written as DNA, the CDR3 is TGTGCCAGCAGCACAATGGGGGGGGGCACAGATACGCAGTATTTT. The genes are TRBV7-9 and TRBJ2-3; 7 nucleotides match TRBD2. The CDR3 length is 15 residues. Losses at the gene ends were 5 bases for V and 1 base for J; bases not matched to a gene: 6. CDR1 is SEHNR, CDR2 FQNEAQ, per germline (reference sequence).

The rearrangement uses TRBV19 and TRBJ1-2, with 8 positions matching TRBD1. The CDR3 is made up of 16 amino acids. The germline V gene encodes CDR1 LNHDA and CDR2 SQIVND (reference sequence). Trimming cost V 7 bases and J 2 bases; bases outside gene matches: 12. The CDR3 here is CASMFGRGLGNYGYTF. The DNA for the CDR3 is TGTGCCAGTATGTTCGGCAGGGGGCTGGGAAACTATGGCTACACCTTC.

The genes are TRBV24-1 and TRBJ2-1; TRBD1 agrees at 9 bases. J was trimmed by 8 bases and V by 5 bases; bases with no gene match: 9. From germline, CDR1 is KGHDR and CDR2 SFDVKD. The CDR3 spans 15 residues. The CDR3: CATSGFDRGFDEQFF. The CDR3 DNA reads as TGTGCCACCAGTGGATTCGACAGGGGGTTCGATGAGCAGTTCTTC.

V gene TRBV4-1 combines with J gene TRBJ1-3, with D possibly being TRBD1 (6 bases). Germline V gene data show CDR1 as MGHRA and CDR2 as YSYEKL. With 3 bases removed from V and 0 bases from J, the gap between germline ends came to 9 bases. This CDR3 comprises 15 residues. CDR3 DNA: TGCGCCAGCAGCCATCAGGGGAGCTCTGGAAACACCATATATTTT. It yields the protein CASSHQGSSGNTIYF.

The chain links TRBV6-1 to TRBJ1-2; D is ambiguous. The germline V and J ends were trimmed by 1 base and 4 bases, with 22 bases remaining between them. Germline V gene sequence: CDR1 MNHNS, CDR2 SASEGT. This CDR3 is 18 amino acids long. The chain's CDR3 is CASSEGRGRLGLSYGYTF. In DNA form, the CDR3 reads TGTGCCAGCAGTGAAGGTAGAGGACGTTTAGGCTTATCCTATGGCTACACCTTC.

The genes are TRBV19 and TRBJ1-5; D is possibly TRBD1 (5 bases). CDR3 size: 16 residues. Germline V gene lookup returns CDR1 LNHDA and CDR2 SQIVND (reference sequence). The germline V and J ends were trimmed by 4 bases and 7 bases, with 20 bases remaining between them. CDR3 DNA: TGTGCCAGTAGTAACGGCCCTAGGGGAAACGGGCAGCCCCAGCATTTT. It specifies CASSNGPRGNGQPQHF.

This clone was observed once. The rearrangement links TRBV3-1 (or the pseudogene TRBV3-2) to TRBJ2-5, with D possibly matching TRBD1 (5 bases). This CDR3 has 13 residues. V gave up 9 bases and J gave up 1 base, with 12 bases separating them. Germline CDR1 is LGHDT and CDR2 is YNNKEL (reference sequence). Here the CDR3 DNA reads TGTGCCAGTTCAGGGTACGTCCAAGAGACCCAGTACTTC. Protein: CASSGYVQETQYF.

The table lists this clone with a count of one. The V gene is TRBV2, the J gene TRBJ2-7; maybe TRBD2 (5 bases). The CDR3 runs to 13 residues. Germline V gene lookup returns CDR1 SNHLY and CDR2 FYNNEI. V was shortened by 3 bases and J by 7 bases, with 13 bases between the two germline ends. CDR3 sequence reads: CASSEWRSGEQYF. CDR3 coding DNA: TGTGCCAGCAGTGAGTGGAGGTCCGGGGAGCAGTACTTC.

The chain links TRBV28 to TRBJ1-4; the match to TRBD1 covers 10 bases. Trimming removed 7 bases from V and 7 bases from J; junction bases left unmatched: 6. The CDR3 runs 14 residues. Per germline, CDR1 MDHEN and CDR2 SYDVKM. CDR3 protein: CASNRQGAAEKLFF. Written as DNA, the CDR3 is TGTGCCAGCAATCGACAGGGGGCGGCTGAAAAACTGTTTTTT.

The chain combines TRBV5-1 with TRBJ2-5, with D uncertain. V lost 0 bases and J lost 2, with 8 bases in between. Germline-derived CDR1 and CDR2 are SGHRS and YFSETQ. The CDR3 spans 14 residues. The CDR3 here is CASSLATNQETQYF. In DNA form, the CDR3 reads TGCGCCAGCAGCTTGGCCACCAATCAAGAGACCCAGTACTTC.

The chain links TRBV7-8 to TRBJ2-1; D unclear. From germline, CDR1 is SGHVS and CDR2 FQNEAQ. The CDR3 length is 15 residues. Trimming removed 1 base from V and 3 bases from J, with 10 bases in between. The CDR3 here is CASSLEKPDYNEQFF. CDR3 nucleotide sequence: TGTGCCAGCAGCTTAGAAAAGCCCGACTACAATGAGCAGTTCTTC.

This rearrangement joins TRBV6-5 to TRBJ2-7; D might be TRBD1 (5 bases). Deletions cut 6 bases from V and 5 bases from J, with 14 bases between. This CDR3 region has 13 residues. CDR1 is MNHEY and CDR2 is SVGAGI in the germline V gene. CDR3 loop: CASRPRDWHEQYF. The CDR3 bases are TGTGCCAGCAGACCCAGGGATTGGCACGAGCAGTACTTC.

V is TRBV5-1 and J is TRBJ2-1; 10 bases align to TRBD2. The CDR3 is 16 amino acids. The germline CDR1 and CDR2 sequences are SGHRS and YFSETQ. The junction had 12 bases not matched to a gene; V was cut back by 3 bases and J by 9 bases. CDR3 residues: CASSYVELAGIGEQFF. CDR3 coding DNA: TGCGCCAGCAGCTATGTGGAACTAGCGGGAATCGGTGAGCAGTTCTTC.

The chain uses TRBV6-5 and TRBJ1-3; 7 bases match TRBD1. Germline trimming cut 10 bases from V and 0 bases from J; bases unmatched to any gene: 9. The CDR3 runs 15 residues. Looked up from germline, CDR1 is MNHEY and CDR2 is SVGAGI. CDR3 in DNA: TGTGCCATCAGGGGGGAACTTTTCTCTGGAAACACCATATATTTT. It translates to CAIRGELFSGNTIYF.

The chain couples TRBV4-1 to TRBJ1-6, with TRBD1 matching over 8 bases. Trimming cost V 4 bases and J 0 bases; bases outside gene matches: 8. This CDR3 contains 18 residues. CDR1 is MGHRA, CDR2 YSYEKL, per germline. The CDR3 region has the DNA TGCGCCAGCAGCCGGGGACAGGTCTGGGGCTCCTATAATTCACCCCTCCACTTT. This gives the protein CASSRGQVWGSYNSPLHF.

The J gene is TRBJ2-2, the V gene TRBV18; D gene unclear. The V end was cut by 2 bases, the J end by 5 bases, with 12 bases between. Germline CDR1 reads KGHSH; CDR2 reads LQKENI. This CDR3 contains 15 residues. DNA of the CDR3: TGTGCCAGCTCACCAGTACTCAGTGGGACCGGGGAGCTGTTTTTT. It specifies CASSPVLSGTGELFF.

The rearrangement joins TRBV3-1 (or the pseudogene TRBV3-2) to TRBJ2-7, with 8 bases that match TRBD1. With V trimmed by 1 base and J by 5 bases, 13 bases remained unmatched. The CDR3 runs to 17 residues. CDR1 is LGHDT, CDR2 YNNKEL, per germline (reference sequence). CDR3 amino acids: CASSQGPDWTGSDEQYF. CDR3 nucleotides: TGTGCCAGCAGCCAAGGCCCCGATTGGACAGGGAGCGACGAGCAGTACTTC.

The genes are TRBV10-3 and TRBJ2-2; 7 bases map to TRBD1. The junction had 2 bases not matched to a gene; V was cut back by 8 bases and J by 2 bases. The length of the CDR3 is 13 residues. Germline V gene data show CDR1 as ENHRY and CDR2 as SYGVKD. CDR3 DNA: TGTGCCATCCGACAGGGAAACACCGGGGAGCTGTTTTTT. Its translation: CAIRQGNTGELFF.

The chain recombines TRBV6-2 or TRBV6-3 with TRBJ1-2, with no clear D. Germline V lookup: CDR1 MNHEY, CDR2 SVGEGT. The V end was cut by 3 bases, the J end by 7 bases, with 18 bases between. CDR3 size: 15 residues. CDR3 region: CASSYSGPFGRGYTF. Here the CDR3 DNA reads TGTGCCAGCAGTTATTCGGGCCCCTTCGGACGTGGCTACACCTTC.

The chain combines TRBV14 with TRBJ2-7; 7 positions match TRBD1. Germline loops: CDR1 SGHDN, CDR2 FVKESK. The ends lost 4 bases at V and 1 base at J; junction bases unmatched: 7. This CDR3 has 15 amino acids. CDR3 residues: CASSPYRGPSYEQYF. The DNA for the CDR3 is TGTGCCAGCAGCCCTTACAGGGGACCATCCTACGAGCAGTACTTC.

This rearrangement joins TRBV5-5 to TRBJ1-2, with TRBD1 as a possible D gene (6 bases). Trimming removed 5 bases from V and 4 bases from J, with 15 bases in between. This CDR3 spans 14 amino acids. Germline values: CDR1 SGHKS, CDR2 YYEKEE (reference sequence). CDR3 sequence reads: CASRSAGGAYGYTF. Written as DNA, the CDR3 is TGTGCCAGCAGATCCGCTGGGGGCGCCTATGGCTACACCTTC.

The CDR3 spells CASSLRDRTNEQYF. In DNA form, the CDR3 reads TGTGCCAGCAGCCTCCGGGACAGAACTAACGAGCAGTACTTC. V gene TRBV7-9 combines with J gene TRBJ2-7; 7 nucleotides agree with TRBD1. V trimming: 5 bases; J trimming: 5 bases; junction bases outside the gene matches: 9. Per the germline V gene, CDR1 is SEHNR and CDR2 is FQNEAQ (reference sequence). This CDR3 spans 14 amino acids. Full variable domain (missing parts from reference TRBV7-9 and TRBJ2-7): DTGVSQNPRHKITKRGQNVTFRCDPISEHNRLYWYRQTLGQGPEFLTYFQNEAQLEKSRLLSDRFSAERPKGSFSTLEIQRTEQGDSAMYLCASSLRDRTNEQYFGPGTRLTVT.

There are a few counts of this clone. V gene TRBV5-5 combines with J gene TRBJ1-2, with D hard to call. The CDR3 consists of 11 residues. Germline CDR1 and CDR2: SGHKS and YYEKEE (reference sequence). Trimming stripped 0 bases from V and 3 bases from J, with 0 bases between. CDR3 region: CASSLDYGYTF. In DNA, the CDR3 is TGTGCCAGCAGCTTGGACTATGGCTACACCTTC.

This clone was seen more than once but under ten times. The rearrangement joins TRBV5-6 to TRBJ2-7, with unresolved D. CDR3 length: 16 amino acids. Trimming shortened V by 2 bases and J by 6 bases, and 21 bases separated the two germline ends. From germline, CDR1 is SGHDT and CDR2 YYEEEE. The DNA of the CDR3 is TGTGCCAGCAGCTTCTTAGGTCGAAATTTTCTCTCCGAGCAGTACTTC. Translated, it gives CASSFLGRNFLSEQYF. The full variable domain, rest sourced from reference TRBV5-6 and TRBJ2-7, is DAGVTQSPTHLIKTRGQQVTLRCSPKSGHDTVSWYQQALGQGPQFIFQYYEEEERQRGNFPDRFSGHQFPNYSSELNVNALLLGDSALYLCASSFLGRNFLSEQYFGPGTRLTVT.

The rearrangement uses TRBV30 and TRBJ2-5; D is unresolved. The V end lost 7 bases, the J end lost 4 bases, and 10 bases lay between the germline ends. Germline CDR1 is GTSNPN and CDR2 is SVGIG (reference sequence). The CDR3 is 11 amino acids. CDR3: CAFSLGETQYF. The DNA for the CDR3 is TGTGCCTTTTCCTTGGGAGAGACCCAGTACTTC.

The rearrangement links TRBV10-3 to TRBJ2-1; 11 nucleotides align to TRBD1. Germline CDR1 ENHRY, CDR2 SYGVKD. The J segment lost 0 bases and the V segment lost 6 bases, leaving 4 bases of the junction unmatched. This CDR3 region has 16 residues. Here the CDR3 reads CAIRTGTGGSYNEQFF. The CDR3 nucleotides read TGTGCCATCAGGACCGGGACAGGGGGCTCCTACAATGAGCAGTTCTTC.

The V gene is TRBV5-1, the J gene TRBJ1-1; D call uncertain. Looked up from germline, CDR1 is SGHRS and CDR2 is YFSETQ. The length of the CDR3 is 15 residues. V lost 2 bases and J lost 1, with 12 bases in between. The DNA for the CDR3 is TGCGCCAGCAGCTTCTTGTGGGATAAGAACACTGAAGCTTTCTTT. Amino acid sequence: CASSFLWDKNTEAFF.

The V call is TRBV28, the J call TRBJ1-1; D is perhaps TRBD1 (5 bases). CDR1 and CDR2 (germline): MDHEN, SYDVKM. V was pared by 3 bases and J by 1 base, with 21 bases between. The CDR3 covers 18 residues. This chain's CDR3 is CASSFIPLSAGPNTEAFF. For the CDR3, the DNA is TGTGCCAGCAGTTTTATCCCCCTTTCGGCAGGGCCGAACACTGAAGCTTTCTTT.

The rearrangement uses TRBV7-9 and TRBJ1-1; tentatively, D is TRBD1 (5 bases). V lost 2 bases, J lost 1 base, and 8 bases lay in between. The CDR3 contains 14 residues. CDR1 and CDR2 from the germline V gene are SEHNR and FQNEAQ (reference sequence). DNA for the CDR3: TGTGCCAGCAGCTTACAGGGCCCGAACACTGAAGCTTTCTTT. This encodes CASSLQGPNTEAFF.